Below, 13 T cell receptor beta chains from the same sample are listed, as sequenced in a study of blood T cell repertoires in COVID-19. Libraries were prepared by immunoSEQ multiplex PCR; TCRdb keeps only in-frame clonotypes and omits some of them. This sample has around 300,000 clones; 70% to 90% occur once, and the top ten carry 2.5% to 3%. Sequenced material: peripheral blood. The receptors were sampled from a woman aged 25 to 45 with active or convalescent COVID-19.

This chain uses TRBV5-8 with TRBJ1-1; no clear D. The CDR3 is 14 residues long. The V end lost 0 bases, the J end lost 3 bases, and 9 bases lay between the germline ends. CDR1 is SGHTS, CDR2 YDEGEE, per germline. CDR3 sequence: CASSLVAVYTEAFF. The CDR3, as DNA: TGTGCCAGCAGCTTGGTGGCCGTATACACTGAAGCTTTCTTT. The whole variable domain, filled in from reference TRBV5-8 and TRBJ1-1, reads EAGVTQSPTHLIKTRGQQATLRCSPISGHTSVYWYQQALGLGLQFLLWYDEGEERNRGNFPPRFSGRQFPNYSSELNVNALELEDSALYLCASSLVAVYTEAFFGQGTRLTVV.

The genes are TRBV10-3 and TRBJ1-2; the match to TRBD1 covers 10 bases. The CDR3 consists of 16 residues. Germline V CDR1 and CDR2: ENHRY, SYGVKD. After removal of 3 bases from V and 6 bases from J, the junction contained 10 bases not matched to a gene. The CDR3 sequence is CAISEFGTGVTNGYTF. The CDR3 DNA reads as TGTGCCATCAGTGAATTCGGGACAGGGGTTACTAATGGCTACACCTTC.

The V call is TRBV6-1, the J call TRBJ1-1, with D perhaps matching TRBD1 (6 bases). V dropped 2 bases and J dropped 3 bases, with 10 bases sitting between them. The CDR3 spans 14 residues. Germline-derived CDR1 and CDR2 are MNHNS and SASEGT. The DNA of the CDR3 is TGTGCCAGCAGTGAATCGGGACATCACACTGAAGCTTTCTTT. This codes for CASSESGHHTEAFF.

CDR3 sequence reads: CASGQGSLTEAFF. CDR3 nucleotides: TGTGCCAGCGGACAGGGCTCCCTGACTGAAGCTTTCTTT. V and J are TRBV19 and TRBJ1-1, with 8 bases that match TRBD1. Germline-derived CDR1 and CDR2 are LNHDA and SQIVND (reference sequence). The ends lost 9 bases at V and 5 bases at J; junction bases unmatched: 8. This CDR3 is built from 13 residues.

In its sample, this clone was seen a few times. The chain links TRBV2 to TRBJ2-7; 10 bases agree with TRBD1. This CDR3 is built from 13 residues. The V segment lost 11 bases and the J segment 3 bases; nucleotides outside the gene matches: 7. Germline values: CDR1 SNHLY, CDR2 FYNNEI. This CDR3 reads CADSRDRGYEQYF. CDR3 coding DNA: TGTGCCGACAGCAGGGACAGGGGCTACGAGCAGTACTTC.

Here the CDR3 reads CASSLRTGSGNTIYF. CDR3 sequence (DNA): TGTGCCAGCAGCTTAAGGACAGGGTCTGGAAACACCATATATTTT. V and J are TRBV7-2 and TRBJ1-3; 8 bases map to TRBD1. V was pared by 2 bases and J by 1 base, with 1 base of the junction left unmatched. The length of the CDR3 is 15 residues. Germline V gene sequence: CDR1 SGHTA, CDR2 FQGNSA.

V and J are TRBV28 and TRBJ1-6; the D is unclear. Germline CDR1 MDHEN, CDR2 SYDVKM. The CDR3 sequence is 15 residues long. The V end lost 6 bases, the J end lost 3 bases, and 12 bases lay between the germline ends. DNA of the CDR3: TGTGCCAGCAGGACCGCGTCGGGCTATAATTCACCCCTCCACTTT. Its protein is CASRTASGYNSPLHF. Filled out from reference TRBV28 and TRBJ1-6, the complete variable domain reads DVKVTQSSRYLVKRTGEKVFLECVQDMDHENMFWYRQDPGLGLRLIYFSYDVKMKEKGDIPEGYSVSREKKERFSLILESASTNQTSMYLCASRTASGYNSPLHFGNGTRLTVT.

The chain couples TRBV24-1 to TRBJ2-3; tentative D call: TRBD2 (7 bases). In germline, CDR1 is KGHDR, CDR2 SFDVKD. The CDR3 has 15 amino acids. The ends were cut back, 1 base at V and 5 bases at J, with 12 bases in the middle. The CDR3 here is CATSDFGGGRDTQYF. In DNA, the CDR3 is TGTGCCACCAGTGATTTTGGGGGGGGGCGAGATACGCAGTATTTT.

The chain links TRBV9 to TRBJ1-4, with unresolved D. This CDR3 spans 13 amino acids. V was clipped by 0 bases and J by 10 bases, with 10 bases between them. Germline V lookup: CDR1 SGDLS, CDR2 YYNGEE. CDR3 nucleotide sequence: TGTGCCAGCAGCGTAGCGGAGGTCGGAAAACTGTTTTTT. It yields the protein CASSVAEVGKLFF.

The gene calls are TRBV28 and TRBJ2-6, with TRBD1 matching 8 bases. Losses at the gene ends were 3 bases for V and 1 base for J; bases not matched to a gene: 8. Germline-derived CDR1 and CDR2 are MDHEN and SYDVKM. The CDR3 has 18 amino acids. This chain's CDR3 is CASSLPGTGPSGANVLTF. For the CDR3, the DNA is TGTGCCAGCAGTTTGCCCGGGACAGGCCCGTCTGGGGCCAACGTCCTGACTTTC.

The CDR3 DNA follows: TGTGCCAGTAGTTTCGGACAGGGGGCAATAACGGAAGCTTTCTTT. Its protein product is CASSFGQGAITEAFF. This chain joins TRBV19 and TRBJ1-1, with TRBD1 matching 11 bases. Per germline, CDR1 LNHDA and CDR2 SQIVND (reference sequence). V lost 5 bases and J lost 8; bases outside the gene matches: 10. The CDR3 extends over 15 amino acids.

The chain uses TRBV7-2 and TRBJ2-3; D is possibly TRBD2 (6 bases). V gave up 8 bases and J gave up 2 bases, with 8 bases separating them. Germline-derived CDR1 and CDR2 are SGHTA and FQGNSA. The CDR3 has 12 amino acids. The CDR3 nucleotides are TGTGCCAGCGGCGGGACCACAGATACGCAGTATTTT. This sequence encodes CASGGTTDTQYF.

This chain joins TRBV3-1 (or the pseudogene TRBV3-2) and TRBJ2-7, with TRBD2 matching 11 bases. Germline CDR1 and CDR2: LGHDT and YNNKEL (reference sequence). Trimming removed 2 bases from V and 4 bases from J; junction bases left unmatched: 1. The CDR3 consists of 14 residues. CDR3 nucleotide sequence: TGTGCCAGCAGCCAAACTAGCGGGGGATACGAGCAGTACTTC. Amino acids: CASSQTSGGYEQYF.